This TCR beta chain emerged from a study of technical replicates of blood from several donors. V was clipped by 7 bases and J by 2 bases; unmatched bases: 15. The CDR3 covers 17 residues. CDR1 is MGHDK and CDR2 is SYGVNS in the germline V gene. Profiled with immunoSEQ multiplex PCR; TCRdb holds only in-frame clones, not every one. The table lists about 71,000 clones, approximately 92% of them singletons. This chain uses TRBV25-1 with TRBJ1-2, with 8 bases that match TRBD1. Sequenced material: T cells isolated from PBMCs. The clonotype originates from a human donor in good health. The CDR3, as DNA: TGTGCCAGCACCCCATCCGGGACAGGCATATCAAACTATGGCTACACCTTC. This codes for CASTPSGTGISNYGYTF.